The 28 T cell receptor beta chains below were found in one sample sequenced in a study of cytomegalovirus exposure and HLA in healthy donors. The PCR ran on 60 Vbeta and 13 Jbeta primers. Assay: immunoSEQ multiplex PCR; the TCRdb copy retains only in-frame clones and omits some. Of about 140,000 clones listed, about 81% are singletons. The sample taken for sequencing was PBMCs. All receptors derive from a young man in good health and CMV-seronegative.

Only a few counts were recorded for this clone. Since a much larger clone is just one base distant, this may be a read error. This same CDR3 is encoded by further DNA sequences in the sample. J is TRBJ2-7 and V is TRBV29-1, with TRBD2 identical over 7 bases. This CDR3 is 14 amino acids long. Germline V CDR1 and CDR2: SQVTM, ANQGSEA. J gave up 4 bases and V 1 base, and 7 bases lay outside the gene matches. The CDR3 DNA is TGCAGCGTTGAAGGGACTAGTGGGAGTTACGAGCAGTACTTC. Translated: CSVEGTSGSYEQYF.

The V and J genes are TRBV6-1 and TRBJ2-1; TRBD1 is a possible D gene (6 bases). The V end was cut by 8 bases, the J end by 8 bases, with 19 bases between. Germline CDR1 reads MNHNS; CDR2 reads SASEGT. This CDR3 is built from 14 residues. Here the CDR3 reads CASGSWAGVYEQFF. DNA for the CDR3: TGTGCCAGCGGGAGTTGGGCAGGGGTGTATGAGCAGTTCTTC.

The DNA for the CDR3 is TGCGCCAGCAGCCAAGGACTTTCCTCGAGCACCGGGGAGCTGTTTTTT. Protein product: CASSQGLSSSTGELFF. J is TRBJ2-2 and V is TRBV4-1; D uncertain. Trimming removed 1 base at V and 4 bases at J, with 13 bases between. Germline V gene data show CDR1 as MGHRA and CDR2 as YSYEKL. This CDR3 region has 16 residues.

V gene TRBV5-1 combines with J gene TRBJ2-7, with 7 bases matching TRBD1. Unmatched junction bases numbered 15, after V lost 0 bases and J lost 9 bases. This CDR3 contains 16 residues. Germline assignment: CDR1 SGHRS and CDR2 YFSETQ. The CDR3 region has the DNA TGCGCCAGCAGCTTGGAGCAGGGGGATTTAGAGGGTGTGCAGTACTTC. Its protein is CASSLEQGDLEGVQYF.

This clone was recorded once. The CDR3 sequence is CASSSTSGIADTQYF. The CDR3, as DNA: TGCGCCAGCAGCTCGACTAGCGGGATAGCTGATACGCAGTATTTT. The chain is built from TRBV5-1 and TRBJ2-3; 11 nucleotides match TRBD2. The CDR3 spans 15 residues. V lost 3 bases, J lost 6 bases, and 6 bases stayed unmatched. Germline CDR1 is SGHRS and CDR2 is YFSETQ.

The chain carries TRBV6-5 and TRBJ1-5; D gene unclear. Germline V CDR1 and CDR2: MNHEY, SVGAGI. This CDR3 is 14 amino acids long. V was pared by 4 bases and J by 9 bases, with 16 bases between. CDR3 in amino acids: CASSSLSQPRPQHF. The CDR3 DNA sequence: TGTGCCAGCAGTTCCCTAAGCCAACCCCGGCCCCAGCATTTT.

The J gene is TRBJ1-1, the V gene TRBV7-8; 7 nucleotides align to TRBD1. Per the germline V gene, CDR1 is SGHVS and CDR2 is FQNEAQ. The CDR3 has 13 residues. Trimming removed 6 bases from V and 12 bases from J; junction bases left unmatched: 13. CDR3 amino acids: CASRLRDRGSSFF. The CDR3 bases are TGTGCCAGCAGACTCCGGGACAGAGGGAGTTCTTTCTTT.

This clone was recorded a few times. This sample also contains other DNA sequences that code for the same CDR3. CDR3 protein: CASSFSAGTYEQYF. The CDR3 DNA reads as TGCGCCAGCAGCTTCTCGGCGGGCACCTACGAGCAGTACTTC. V gene TRBV5-1 combines with J gene TRBJ2-7; possible D gene TRBD2, 5 bases. The CDR3 consists of 14 residues. CDR1 is SGHRS and CDR2 is YFSETQ in the germline V gene. Trimming pared 2 bases from V and 2 bases from J, leaving 11 bases between.

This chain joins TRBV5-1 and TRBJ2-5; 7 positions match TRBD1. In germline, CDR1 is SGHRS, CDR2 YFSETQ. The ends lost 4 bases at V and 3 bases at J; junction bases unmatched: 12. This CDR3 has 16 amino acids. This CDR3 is CASSLGPPGQKETQYF. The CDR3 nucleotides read TGCGCCAGCAGCCTAGGTCCACCGGGACAGAAAGAGACCCAGTACTTC.

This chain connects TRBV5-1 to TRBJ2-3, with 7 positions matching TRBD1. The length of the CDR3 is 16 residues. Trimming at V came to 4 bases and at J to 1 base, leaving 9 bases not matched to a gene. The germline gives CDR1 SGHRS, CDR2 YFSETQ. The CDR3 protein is CASSTVTGVGTDTQYF. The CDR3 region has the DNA TGCGCCAGCAGCACCGTTACAGGGGTGGGCACAGATACGCAGTATTTT. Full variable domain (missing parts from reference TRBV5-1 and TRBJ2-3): KAGVTQTPRYLIKTRGQQVTLSCSPISGHRSVSWYQQTPGQGLQFLFEYFSETQRNKGNFPGRFSGRQFSNSRSEMNVSTLELGDSALYLCASSTVTGVGTDTQYFGPGTRLTVL.

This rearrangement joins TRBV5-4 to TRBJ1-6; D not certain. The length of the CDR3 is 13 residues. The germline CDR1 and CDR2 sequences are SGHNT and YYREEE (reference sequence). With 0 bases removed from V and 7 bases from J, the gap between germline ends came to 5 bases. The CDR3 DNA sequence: TGTGCCAGCAGCTTGGACACCAATTCACCCCTCCACTTT. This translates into CASSLDTNSPLHF.

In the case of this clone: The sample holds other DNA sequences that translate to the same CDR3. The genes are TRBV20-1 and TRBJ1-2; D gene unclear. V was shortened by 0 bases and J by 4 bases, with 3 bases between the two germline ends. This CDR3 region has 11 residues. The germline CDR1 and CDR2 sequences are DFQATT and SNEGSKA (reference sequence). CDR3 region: CSARDSYGYTF. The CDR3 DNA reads TGCAGTGCTAGAGACTCCTATGGCTACACCTTC.

CDR3 coding DNA: TGCGCCAGCAGTGAGTTGACAGGGGGGGACATTCAGTACTTC. This gives the protein CASSELTGGDIQYF. V is TRBV10-2 and J is TRBJ2-4, with 9 bases lining up with TRBD1. Germline V gene lookup returns CDR1 WSHSY and CDR2 SAAADI. V shed 1 base and J 8 bases; nucleotides not matched to a gene: 3. The CDR3 extends over 14 amino acids.

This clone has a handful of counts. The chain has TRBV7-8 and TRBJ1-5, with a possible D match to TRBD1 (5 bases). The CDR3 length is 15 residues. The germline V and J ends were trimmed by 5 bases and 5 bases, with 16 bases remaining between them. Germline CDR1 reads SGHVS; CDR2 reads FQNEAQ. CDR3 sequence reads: CASSRGGLNDQPQHF. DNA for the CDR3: TGTGCCAGCAGCCGGGGGGGTCTGAACGATCAGCCCCAGCATTTT.

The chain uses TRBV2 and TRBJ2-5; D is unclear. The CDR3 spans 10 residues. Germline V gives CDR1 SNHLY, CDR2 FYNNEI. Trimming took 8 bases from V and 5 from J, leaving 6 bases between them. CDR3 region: CASLRETQYF. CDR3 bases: TGTGCCAGCTTGCGTGAGACCCAGTACTTC. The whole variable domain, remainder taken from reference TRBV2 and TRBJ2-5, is EPEVTQTPSHQVTQMGQEVILRCVPISNHLYFYWYRQILGQKVEFLVSFYNNEISEKSEIFDDQFSVERPDGSNFTLKIRSTKLEDSAMYFCASLRETQYFGPGTRLLVL.

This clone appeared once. The CDR3 DNA is TGCGCCAGCAGCTTTCGGCACCGGGACAATGAGCAGTTCTTC. As protein: CASSFRHRDNEQFF. The rearrangement uses TRBV5-1 and TRBJ2-1; D gene ambiguous. Germline CDR1 SGHRS, CDR2 YFSETQ. The CDR3 covers 14 residues. The V gene lost 2 bases and the J gene lost 5 bases, with 11 bases spanning the gap.

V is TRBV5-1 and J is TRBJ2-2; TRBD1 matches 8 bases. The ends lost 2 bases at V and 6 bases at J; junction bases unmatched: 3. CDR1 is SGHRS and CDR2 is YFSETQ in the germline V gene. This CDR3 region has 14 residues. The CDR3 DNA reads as TGCGCCAGCAGCTTCCTGGGACAGGCCGGGGAGCTGTTTTTT. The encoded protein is CASSFLGQAGELFF.

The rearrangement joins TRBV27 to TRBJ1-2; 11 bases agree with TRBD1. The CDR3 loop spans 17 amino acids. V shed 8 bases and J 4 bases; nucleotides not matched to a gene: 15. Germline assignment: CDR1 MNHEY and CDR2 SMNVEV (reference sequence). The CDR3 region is CASAQAGQGDNFYGYTF. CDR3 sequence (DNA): TGTGCCAGCGCCCAAGCGGGACAGGGGGATAATTTCTATGGCTACACCTTC.

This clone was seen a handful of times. The CDR3 DNA is TGTGCCAGCACCCCAGGGGCGGGAGGGACAGATACGCAGTATTTT. Translation gives CASTPGAGGTDTQYF. The chain employs TRBV6-5 and TRBJ2-3, with 9 bases identical to TRBD2. J lost 3 bases, V lost 7 bases, and 8 bases had no gene match. Germline V CDR1 and CDR2: MNHEY, SVGAGI. CDR3 length: 15 amino acids.

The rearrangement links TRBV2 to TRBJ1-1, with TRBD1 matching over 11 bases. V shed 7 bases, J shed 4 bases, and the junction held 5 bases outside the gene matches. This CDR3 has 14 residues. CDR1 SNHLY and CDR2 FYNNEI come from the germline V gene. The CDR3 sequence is CASIRTGGFTEAFF. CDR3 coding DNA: TGTGCCAGCATCCGGACAGGGGGCTTCACTGAAGCTTTCTTT.

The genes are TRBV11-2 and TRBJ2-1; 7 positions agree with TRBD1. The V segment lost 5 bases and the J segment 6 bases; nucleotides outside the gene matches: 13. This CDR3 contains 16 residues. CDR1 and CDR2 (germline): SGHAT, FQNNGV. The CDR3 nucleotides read TGTGCCAGCAGCCACCAGAACAGGGGAGATGGCAATGAGCAGTTCTTC. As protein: CASSHQNRGDGNEQFF.

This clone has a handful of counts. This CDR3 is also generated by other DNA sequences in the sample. CDR3 sequence (DNA): TGCAGCGTTGGAGGACTAGCTGGCACAGATACGCAGTATTTT. It encodes CSVGGLAGTDTQYF. The rearrangement links TRBV29-1 to TRBJ2-3, with 8 bases matching TRBD2. Germline V gene sequence: CDR1 SQVTM, CDR2 ANQGSEA. The trim removed 4 bases at V and 1 base at J, leaving 4 bases unmatched. The CDR3 has 14 residues.

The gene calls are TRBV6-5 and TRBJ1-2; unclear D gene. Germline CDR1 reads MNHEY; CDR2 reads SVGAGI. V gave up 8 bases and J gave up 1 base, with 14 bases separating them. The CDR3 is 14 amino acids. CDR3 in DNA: TGTGCCAGCCCTAAGAACGTCTTTAACTATGGCTACACCTTC. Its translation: CASPKNVFNYGYTF.

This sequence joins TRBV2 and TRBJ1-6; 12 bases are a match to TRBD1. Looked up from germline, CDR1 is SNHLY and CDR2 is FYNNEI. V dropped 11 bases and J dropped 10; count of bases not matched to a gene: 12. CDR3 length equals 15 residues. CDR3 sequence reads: CAGSSGQGAKSPLHF. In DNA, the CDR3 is TGTGCCGGATCTTCGGGACAGGGGGCGAAGTCACCCCTCCACTTT.

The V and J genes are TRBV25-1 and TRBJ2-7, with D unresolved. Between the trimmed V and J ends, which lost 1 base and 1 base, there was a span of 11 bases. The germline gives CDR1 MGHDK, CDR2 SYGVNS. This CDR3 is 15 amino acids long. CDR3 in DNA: TGTGCCAGCAGTGAATGGGCCACCTTGTCCTACGAGCAGTACTTC. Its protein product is CASSEWATLSYEQYF.

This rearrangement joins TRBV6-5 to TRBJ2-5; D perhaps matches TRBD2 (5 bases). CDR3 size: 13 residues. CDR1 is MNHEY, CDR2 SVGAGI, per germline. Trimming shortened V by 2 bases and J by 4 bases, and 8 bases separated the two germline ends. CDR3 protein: CASSYGGGETQYF. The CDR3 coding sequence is TGTGCCAGCAGTTACGGAGGCGGAGAGACCCAGTACTTC.

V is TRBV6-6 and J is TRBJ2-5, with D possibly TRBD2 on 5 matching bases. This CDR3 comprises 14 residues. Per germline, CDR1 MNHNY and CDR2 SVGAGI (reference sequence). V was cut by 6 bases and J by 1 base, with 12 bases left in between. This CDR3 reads CASRTSGLQETQYF. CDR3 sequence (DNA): TGTGCCAGCAGAACGAGCGGACTCCAAGAGACCCAGTACTTC.

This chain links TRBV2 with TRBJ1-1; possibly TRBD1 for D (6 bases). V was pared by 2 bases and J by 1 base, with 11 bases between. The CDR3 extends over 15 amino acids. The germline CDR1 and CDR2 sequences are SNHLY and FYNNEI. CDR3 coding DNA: TGTGCCAGCAGTGAACGACAGGCGTGGAACACTGAAGCTTTCTTT. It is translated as CASSERQAWNTEAFF.